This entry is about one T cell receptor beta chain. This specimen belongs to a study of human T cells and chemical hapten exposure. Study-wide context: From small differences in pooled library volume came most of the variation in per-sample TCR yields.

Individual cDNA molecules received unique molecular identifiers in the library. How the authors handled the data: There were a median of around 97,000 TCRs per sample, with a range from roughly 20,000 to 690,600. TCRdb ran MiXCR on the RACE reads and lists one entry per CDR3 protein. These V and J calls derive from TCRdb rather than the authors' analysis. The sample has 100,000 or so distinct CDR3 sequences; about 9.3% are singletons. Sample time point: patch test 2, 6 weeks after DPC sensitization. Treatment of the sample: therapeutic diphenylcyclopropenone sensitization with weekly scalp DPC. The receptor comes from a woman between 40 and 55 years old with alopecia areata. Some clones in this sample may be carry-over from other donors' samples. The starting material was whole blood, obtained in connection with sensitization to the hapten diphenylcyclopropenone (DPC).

Written as DNA, the CDR3 is TGTGCCAGCAGTTACCAAGGAGTAGGAGCTAACTATGGCTACACCTTC. Its protein is CASSYQGVGANYGYTF. The V gene is TRBV6-5, the J gene TRBJ1-2; D not resolved. The V gene lost 2 bases and the J gene lost 0 bases, with 13 bases spanning the gap. Germline CDR1 reads MNHEY; CDR2 reads SVGAGI. This CDR3 contains 16 residues.